One and the same sample provided the 13 T cell receptor beta chains below, sequenced in a study of CD8 T cells in Susac syndrome. With random hexamers, reverse transcription was performed on about 0.5 to 1 ug of RNA. TCRdb re-derived calls from the immunoSEQ multiplex PCR reads in MiXCR, one entry per CDR3 protein. The sample contains about 120,000 distinct CDR3 sequences, about 93% of which appear only once. The material sequenced was CD4+ T cells from PBMCs. Every receptor here comes from a human donor in good health.

The chain uses TRBV6-2 or TRBV6-3 and TRBJ2-1, with a tentative D call TRBD1 (5 bases). The CDR3 consists of 13 residues. Germline assignment: CDR1 MNHEY and CDR2 SVGEGT. V was cut by 4 bases and J by 7 bases, with 11 bases left in between. As DNA, the CDR3 is TGTGCCAGCAGTTCCCAGCAGGGAAATGAGCAGTTCTTC. Translating gives CASSSQQGNEQFF.

This chain links TRBV7-3 with TRBJ1-1; 8 nucleotides align to TRBD1. The V and J ends lost 2 bases and 7 bases, in that order; junction bases with no gene match: 9. This CDR3 has 15 amino acids. Germline CDR1 is SGHTA and CDR2 is FQGTGA. The CDR3 bases are TGTGCCAGCAGCTTATCGGGACAGGAGGCAGATGAAGCTTTCTTT. It codes for CASSLSGQEADEAFF.

The gene calls are TRBV20-1 and TRBJ2-5, with 10 bases fitting TRBD2. This CDR3 spans 14 amino acids. CDR1 is DFQATT, CDR2 SNEGSKA, per germline (reference sequence). Trimming took 4 bases from V and 5 from J; bases not matched to a gene: 7. The CDR3 coding sequence is TGCAGTGCTAACGGACTAGCGGCACATGAGACCCAGTACTTC. This encodes CSANGLAAHETQYF.

The chain employs TRBV9 and TRBJ2-5, with TRBD2 as a possible D gene (6 bases). Germline V lookup: CDR1 SGDLS, CDR2 YYNGEE. V was cut by 0 bases and J by 5 bases, with 17 bases left in between. The CDR3 spans 16 residues. The chain's CDR3 is CASSVGVGGPWETQYF. In nucleotides, the CDR3 is TGTGCCAGCAGCGTAGGCGTGGGAGGCCCGTGGGAGACCCAGTACTTC. The full variable domain, in which reference TRBV9 and TRBJ2-5 provide the parts outside the CDR3, is DSGVTQTPKHLITATGQRVTLRCSPRSGDLSVYWYQQSLDQGLQFLIQYYNGEERAKGNILERFSAQQFPDLHSELNLSSLELGDSALYFCASSVGVGGPWETQYFGPGTRLLVL.

The chain recombines TRBV12-3 or TRBV12-4 with TRBJ2-5, with D perhaps being TRBD1 or TRBD2 (5 bases each). The V end lost 5 bases, the J end lost 4 bases, and 11 bases lay between the germline ends. The CDR3 runs to 13 residues. The CDR3 coding sequence is TGTGCCAGCAGTGGGGGAACGATAGAGACCCAGTACTTC. Translating it yields CASSGGTIETQYF.

V is TRBV20-1 and J is TRBJ2-7; TRBD2 matches at 12 bases. From germline, CDR1 is DFQATT and CDR2 SNEGSKA (reference sequence). The CDR3 extends over 16 amino acids. V was clipped by 3 bases and J by 7 bases; unmatched bases: 13. DNA for the CDR3: TGCAGTGCTAGTCTCTGGACTAGCGGGACCGCGAGGGAGCAGTACTTC. It encodes CSASLWTSGTAREQYF.

The V and J genes are TRBV7-9 and TRBJ2-2, with D uncertain. V was shortened by 1 base and J by 2 bases, with 8 bases between the two germline ends. There are 15 residues in the CDR3. Germline CDR1 reads SEHNR; CDR2 reads FQNEAQ (reference sequence). The CDR3, as DNA: TGTGCCAGCAGCTTAGGAAGCGATAACACCGGGGAGCTGTTTTTT. Protein sequence: CASSLGSDNTGELFF.

The rearrangement links TRBV15 to TRBJ2-7; 9 bases match TRBD2. The CDR3 totals 16 residues. V lost 0 bases, J lost 3 bases, and 6 bases stayed unmatched. The germline V gene encodes CDR1 LNHNV and CDR2 YYDKDF (reference sequence). CDR3 bases: TGTGCCACCAGCAGAGAAGGGACTAGCAGCGGCTACGAGCAGTACTTC. This encodes CATSREGTSSGYEQYF. Looking up the rest from reference TRBV15 and TRBJ2-7 gives the full variable domain: DAMVIQNPRYQVTQFGKPVTLSCSQTLNHNVMYWYQQKSSQAPKLLFHYYDKDFNNEADTPDNFQSRRPNTSFCFLDIRSPGLGDTAMYLCATSREGTSSGYEQYFGPGTRLTVT.

V and J are TRBV12-3 or TRBV12-4 and TRBJ1-2; D might be TRBD1 (5 bases). CDR3 length: 14 residues. The V end was cut by 0 bases, the J end by 7 bases, with 12 bases between. The CDR3 DNA reads as TGTGCCAGCAGTTTAGCGCGGGGGAAGGGTGGCTACACCTTC. Its translation is CASSLARGKGGYTF.

This sequence joins TRBV6-1 and TRBJ2-1, with 10 bases lining up with TRBD2. Germline CDR1 MNHNS, CDR2 SASEGT. The CDR3 runs to 16 residues. V was clipped by 5 bases and J by 10 bases; unmatched bases: 14. Written as DNA, the CDR3 is TGTGCCAGCAGTACCTTGGGGGCTAGCGGGAGTCGGGAGCAGTTCTTC. As protein: CASSTLGASGSREQFF.

This clonotype occurred once. The chain recombines TRBV6-5 with TRBJ2-7; the match to TRBD1 covers 7 bases. Germline V gene lookup returns CDR1 MNHEY and CDR2 SVGAGI. The CDR3 extends over 14 amino acids. Losses at the gene ends were 6 bases for V and 7 bases for J; bases not matched to a gene: 12. DNA for the CDR3: TGTGCCAGCAGAAATCCGGGACAGTTACGAGAGCAGTACTTC. Translated, it gives CASRNPGQLREQYF.

The chain recombines TRBV25-1 with TRBJ1-5; 10 bases match TRBD1. This CDR3 has 15 residues. Germline-derived CDR1 and CDR2 are MGHDK and SYGVNS. V lost 8 bases to trimming and J lost 7 bases; unmatched junction nucleotides: 11. In DNA, the CDR3 is TGTGCCAGCTCCCCGGGACAGGGGTTCGGACAGCCCCAGCATTTT. This gives the protein CASSPGQGFGQPQHF.

The genes are TRBV5-1 and TRBJ1-2; D remains unclear. The CDR3 extends over 14 amino acids. CDR1 SGHRS and CDR2 YFSETQ come from the germline V gene. With 0 bases removed from V and 6 bases from J, the gap between germline ends came to 12 bases. Here the CDR3 reads CASSLVVRADGYTF. As DNA, the CDR3 is TGCGCCAGCAGCTTGGTTGTCCGAGCGGATGGCTACACCTTC.